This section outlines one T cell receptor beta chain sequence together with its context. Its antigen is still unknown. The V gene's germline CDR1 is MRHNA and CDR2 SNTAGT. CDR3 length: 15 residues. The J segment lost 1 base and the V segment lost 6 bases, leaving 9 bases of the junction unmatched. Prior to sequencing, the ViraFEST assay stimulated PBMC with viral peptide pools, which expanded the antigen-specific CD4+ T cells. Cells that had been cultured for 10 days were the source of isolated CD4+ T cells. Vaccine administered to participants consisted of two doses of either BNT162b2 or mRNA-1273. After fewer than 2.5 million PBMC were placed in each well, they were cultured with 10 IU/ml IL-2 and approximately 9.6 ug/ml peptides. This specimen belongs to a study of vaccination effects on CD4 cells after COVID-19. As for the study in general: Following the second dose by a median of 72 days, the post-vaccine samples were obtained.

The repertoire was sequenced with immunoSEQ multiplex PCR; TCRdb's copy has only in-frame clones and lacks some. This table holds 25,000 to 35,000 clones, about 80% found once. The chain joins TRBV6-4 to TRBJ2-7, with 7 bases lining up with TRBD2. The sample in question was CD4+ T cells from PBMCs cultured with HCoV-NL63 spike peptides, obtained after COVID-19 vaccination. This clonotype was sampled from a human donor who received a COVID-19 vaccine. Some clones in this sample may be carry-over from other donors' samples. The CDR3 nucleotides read TGTGCCAGCAGGATTCCCCCGGGGGGATCCTACGAGCAGTACGTC. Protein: CASRIPPGGSYEQYV.